This TCR beta chain was observed in a study of CD8+ T cells in alopecia areata. Sequencing templates came from extracted RNA that was reverse transcribed into cDNA. Profiled with immunoSEQ multiplex PCR; TCRdb holds only in-frame clones, not every one. Counted here are 25,000 or so clones, roughly half occurring once; the ten biggest clones make up less than 35%. The V gene lost 4 bases and the J gene lost 3 bases, with 10 bases spanning the gap. This CDR3 has 13 amino acids. Germline CDR1 is SEHNR and CDR2 is FQNEAQ (reference sequence). Study-wide points: Scalp samples also contribute reads from the resident alphabeta T cells found in normal skin. With patients, TCR sharing proved less clear than in mice, a difference possibly related to HLA. It was lesional scalp, especially alopecia totalis/universalis, that showed higher clonality than normal scalp.

A word on this clone: No antigen is known for it. Other DNA sequences within the sample encode an identical CDR3.

The TCR sequence derives from a human donor with alopecia areata. The specimen was NKG2D-high CD8+ T cells sorted from blood. This chain links TRBV7-9 with TRBJ2-7; D is perhaps TRBD1 or TRBD2 (5 bases each). CDR3 in DNA: TGTGCCAGCAGCTCGGGACCGAGCTACGAGCAGTACTTC. Its protein product is CASSSGPSYEQYF. The complete variable domain, with remaining parts taken from reference TRBV7-9 and TRBJ2-7, reads DTGVSQNPRHKITKRGQNVTFRCDPISEHNRLYWYRQTLGQGPEFLTYFQNEAQLEKSRLLSDRFSAERPKGSFSTLEIQRTEQGDSAMYLCASSSGPSYEQYFGPGTRLTVT.